These T cell receptor beta chains were read from a single sample in a study of response to subunit inactivated influenza vaccine. Each CDR3 protein gets one entry after TCRdb re-called the RT-PCR reads with MiXCR. The sample has over 400,000 distinct CDR3 sequences, around 13% seen once. This sample comprised PBMCs from blood, obtained 40 to 50 days after vaccination. All receptors derive from a man over 45 who received an inactivated influenza vaccine. CDR3s include the opening cysteine and the closing phenylalanine or tryptophan. D genes are given only for firm matches. Clone size appears in some rows only: once, few, many, or a class for an expanded clone.

cdr3_aa cdr3_nt clone_size v_call d_call j_call
CASSPWAMNTEAFF TGTGCCAGCAGTCCCTGGGCAATGAACACTGAAGCTTTCTTT few TRBV12-3/TRBV12-4 - TRBJ1-1
CSASWTRGSYNEQFF TGCAGTGCTTCCTGGACCCGTGGGTCCTACAATGAGCAGTTCTTC - TRBV20-1 - TRBJ2-1
CSRAGQGSQYF TGCAGCAGAGCCGGACAGGGATCACAGTACTTC - TRBV29-1 TRBD1 TRBJ2-7
CASSQGRAAANTGELFF TGTGCCAGCAGCCAAGGTCGAGCAGCGGCGAACACCGGGGAGCTGTTTTTT - TRBV14 - TRBJ2-2
CASSLYLEAGSLSEQYF TGTGCCAGCAGCTTGTATTTGGAGGCAGGGAGTCTATCCGAGCAGTACTTC - TRBV5-5 - TRBJ2-7
CASSYQGIYGYTF TGTGCCAGCAGTTATCAGGGAATCTATGGCTACACCTTC few TRBV6-2/TRBV6-3 - TRBJ1-2
CSARDRTEQYF TGCAGTGCTAGAGACAGAACCGAGCAGTACTTC many TRBV20-1 - TRBJ2-7
CASSRYGYTF TGTGCCAGCAGTCGTTATGGCTACACCTTC - TRBV28 - TRBJ1-2
CATSLQGSTEAFF TGTGCCACCAGCTTACAGGGGAGTACTGAAGCTTTCTTT few TRBV15 TRBD1 TRBJ1-1
CASSPAAGGRETQYF TGTGCCAGCTCACCCGCCGCAGGGGGACGAGAGACCCAGTACTTC - TRBV18 TRBD1 TRBJ2-5
CASKGASYEQYF TGTGCCAGCAAGGGGGCCTCCTACGAGCAGTACTTC - TRBV6-5 TRBD1 TRBJ2-7
CSVGAGYSIAFF TGCAGCGTTGGGGCAGGTTACTCAATAGCTTTCTTT many TRBV29-1 - TRBJ1-1
CASSGQGKVTGRNEQYF TGTGCCAGCAGTGGACAGGGGAAGGTAACTGGAAGGAACGAGCAGTACTTC - TRBV2 TRBD1 TRBJ2-7
CSAITGGQETQYF TGCAGTGCTATCACCGGGGGACAAGAGACCCAGTACTTC many TRBV20-1 - TRBJ2-5
CASSSQRGVTDTQYF TGTGCCAGCAGCTCCCAGCGGGGCGTCACAGATACGCAGTATTTT many TRBV7-2 TRBD2 TRBJ2-3
CSAQSGGPYEQYF TGCAGTGCCCAGTCCGGGGGGCCCTACGAGCAGTACTTC few TRBV20-1 - TRBJ2-7
CASSRGTTTGELFF TGTGCCAGCAGCCGCGGGACTACCACCGGGGAGCTGTTTTTT few TRBV3-1 TRBD2 TRBJ2-2
CSVDPAGRGDNEQFF TGCAGCGTTGACCCAGCGGGACGAGGCGACAATGAGCAGTTCTTC - TRBV29-1 TRBD2 TRBJ2-1
CASSSTGSSYNSPLHF TGCGCCAGCAGCTCGACAGGGAGCTCCTATAATTCACCCCTCCACTTT - TRBV5-1 TRBD1 TRBJ1-6
CASSNNAWVRETQYF TGTGCCAGCAGCAATAATGCTTGGGTTAGGGAGACCCAGTACTTC - TRBV7-2 - TRBJ2-5
CASSLGGNLAKNIQYF TGTGCCAGCAGCTTAGGCGGAAATTTAGCCAAAAACATTCAGTACTTC - TRBV7-3 - TRBJ2-4
CASSPPGGLDTGELFF TGTGCCAGCTCACCACCAGGGGGACTCGACACCGGGGAGCTGTTTTTT once TRBV18 - TRBJ2-2
CASSLVPTGTALDEQFF TGTGCCAGCAGTTTAGTCCCTACCGGGACAGCCTTGGATGAGCAGTTCTTC - TRBV12-3/TRBV12-4 TRBD1 TRBJ2-1
CSVEEPGGWTTDTQYF TGCAGCGTTGAAGAGCCAGGGGGTTGGACCACAGATACGCAGTATTTT few TRBV29-1 TRBD1 TRBJ2-3
CASSSNWGQGTPYNEQFF TGTGCCAGCAGCTCCAACTGGGGACAGGGAACCCCCTACAATGAGCAGTTCTTC few TRBV11-1 TRBD1 TRBJ2-1
CASSLSELSGANVLTF TGTGCCAGCAGCTTATCTGAGCTCTCTGGGGCCAACGTCCTGACTTTC few TRBV7-2 - TRBJ2-6
CASSAGSEETQYF TGCGCCAGCAGCGCGGGCTCGGAAGAGACCCAGTACTTC - TRBV5-1 - TRBJ2-5
CASSPRLENEQYF TGTGCCAGCTCACCCCGACTGGAGAACGAGCAGTACTTC - TRBV18 - TRBJ2-7
CASSLFTAARAGGYTF TGTGCCAGCAGCTTATTCACCGCGGCCCGCGCGGGTGGCTACACCTTC - TRBV7-2 - TRBJ1-2
CASSLQLRGTDTQYF TGTGCCAGCAGCCTCCAGTTGCGGGGCACAGATACGCAGTATTTT - TRBV9 - TRBJ2-3
CASSVTGTGVKNEQFF TGCGCCAGCAGCGTTACCGGGACAGGGGTCAAAAATGAGCAGTTCTTC - TRBV5-1 TRBD1 TRBJ2-1
CAISERQGDEQFF TGTGCCATCAGTGAGCGACAGGGCGATGAGCAGTTCTTC few TRBV10-3 TRBD1 TRBJ2-1
CSAGRGTRGSYEQYF TGCAGTGCCGGGAGGGGCACCCGCGGCTCCTACGAGCAGTACTTC - TRBV20-1 TRBD2 TRBJ2-7
CASSYLQPLYEQYF TGTGCCAGCAGTTACCTTCAGCCTCTATACGAGCAGTACTTC few TRBV6-2/TRBV6-3 - TRBJ2-7
CASSFFREPGNNEQFF TGTGCCAGCAGCTTTTTCCGGGAACCGGGCAACAATGAGCAGTTCTTC few TRBV7-9 - TRBJ2-1
CASTGTSRSYEQYF TGTGCCAGCACCGGGACATCACGCTCCTACGAGCAGTACTTC few TRBV2 - TRBJ2-7
CASSLIPPGDNEQFF TGCGCCAGCAGCCTTATCCCCCCGGGGGACAATGAGCAGTTCTTC - TRBV4-3 - TRBJ2-1
CSVAHNEQFF TGCAGCGTTGCCCACAATGAGCAGTTCTTC few TRBV29-1 - TRBJ2-1
CASRNLGTVEQYF TGTGCCAGCAGGAACCTCGGGACGGTCGAGCAGTACTTC - TRBV12-3/TRBV12-4 - TRBJ2-7
CSVGQGGIEQFF TGCAGCGTTGGACAGGGGGGGATTGAGCAGTTCTTC few TRBV29-1 TRBD1 TRBJ2-1
CSVVGFGGGDQETQYF TGCAGCGTTGTGGGGTTCGGCGGGGGGGACCAAGAGACCCAGTACTTC - TRBV29-1 TRBD2 TRBJ2-5
CAISEPDRSYEQYF TGTGCCATCAGTGAGCCGGACAGATCCTACGAGCAGTACTTC few TRBV10-3 - TRBJ2-7
CASSLVTTNTGELFF TGCGCCAGCAGCTTGGTGACTACGAACACCGGGGAGCTGTTTTTT many TRBV5-1 - TRBJ2-2
CSARWGPGNTIYF TGCAGTGCTAGGTGGGGGCCAGGAAACACCATATATTTT - TRBV20-1 - TRBJ1-3
CASSQVGGGLANEQFF TGTGCCAGCAGCCAAGTTGGCGGGGGGTTAGCTAATGAGCAGTTCTTC few TRBV4-2 TRBD2 TRBJ2-1
CASSPLTGGVKNIQYF TGCGCCAGCAGCCCTTTGACAGGGGGCGTCAAAAACATTCAGTACTTC - TRBV4-1 TRBD1 TRBJ2-4
CASSFGGDRGAFF TGTGCCAGCAGTTTTGGGGGGGACAGGGGAGCTTTCTTT few TRBV12-3/TRBV12-4 TRBD1 TRBJ1-1
CSVRDRNYGYTF TGCAGCGTTCGGGACCGTAACTATGGCTACACCTTC few TRBV29-1 - TRBJ1-2
CASSGQGELFF TGTGCCAGCAGCGGACAGGGTGAGCTGTTTTTT - TRBV4-2 TRBD1 TRBJ2-2
CASSLSSGQPNSPLHF TGTGCCAGCAGTCTCAGTTCGGGACAGCCAAATTCACCCCTCCACTTT many TRBV6-2/TRBV6-3 TRBD1 TRBJ1-6
CSAAQDATNEKLFF TGCAGTGCTGCTCAGGACGCAACTAATGAAAAACTGTTTTTT - TRBV20-1 - TRBJ1-4
CASSYDPTPTGNTIYF TGTGCCAGCAGTTACGATCCGACACCGACTGGAAACACCATATATTTT many TRBV6-5 - TRBJ1-3
CASSGEVGVVNTGELFF TGTGCCAGCAGTGGTGAGGTCGGGGTTGTGAACACCGGGGAGCTGTTTTTT few TRBV11-2 - TRBJ2-2
CSARGKGLPYEQYF TGCAGTGCTAGAGGAAAGGGCCTCCCCTACGAGCAGTACTTC - TRBV20-1 - TRBJ2-7
CSARGAFNEKLFF TGCAGTGCTAGAGGGGCCTTTAATGAAAAACTGTTTTTT - TRBV20-1 - TRBJ1-4